This TCR beta chain was sequenced during a study of T-cell reconstitution after alpha-beta-depleted transplantation in children. Construction of the TCRbeta library involved unique molecular identifiers. Using its own MiXCR run on the PCR reads, TCRdb lists one record per CDR3 protein. This table holds nearly 550,000 distinct CDR3 sequences, around 20% found once. Trimming stripped 5 bases from V and 3 bases from J, with 13 bases between. Germline V gene lookup returns CDR1 MNHEY and CDR2 SVGEGT. CDR3 length equals 14 residues. The sample was PBMCs from the stem cell graft donor, taken from the stem cell graft. This TCR was sampled from a human donor who donated a stem cell graft to a child with acute lymphoblastic leukemia. This chain connects TRBV6-2 or TRBV6-3 to TRBJ1-2; D is unclear. The CDR3 loop reads CASSRRTEHYGYTF. The CDR3 region has the DNA TGTGCCAGCAGTCGGCGGACGGAACACTATGGCTACACCTTC.